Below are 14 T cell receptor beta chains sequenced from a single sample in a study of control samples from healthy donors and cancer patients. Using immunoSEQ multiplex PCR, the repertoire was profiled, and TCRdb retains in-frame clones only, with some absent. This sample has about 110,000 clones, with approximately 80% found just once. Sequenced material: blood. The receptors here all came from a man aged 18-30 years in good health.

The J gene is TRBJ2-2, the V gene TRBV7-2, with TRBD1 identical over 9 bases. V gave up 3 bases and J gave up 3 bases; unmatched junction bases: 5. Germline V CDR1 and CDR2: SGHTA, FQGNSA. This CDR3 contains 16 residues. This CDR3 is CASSFNTGGDTGELFF. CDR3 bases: TGTGCCAGCAGCTTCAACACAGGGGGCGACACCGGGGAGCTGTTTTTT.

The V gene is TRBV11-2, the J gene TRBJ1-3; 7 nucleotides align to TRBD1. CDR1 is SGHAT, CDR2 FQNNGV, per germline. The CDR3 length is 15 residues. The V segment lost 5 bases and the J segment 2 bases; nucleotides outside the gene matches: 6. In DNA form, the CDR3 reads TGTGCCAGCAGCCCCGCAGGGGGAGCTGGAAACACCATATATTTT. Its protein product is CASSPAGGAGNTIYF.

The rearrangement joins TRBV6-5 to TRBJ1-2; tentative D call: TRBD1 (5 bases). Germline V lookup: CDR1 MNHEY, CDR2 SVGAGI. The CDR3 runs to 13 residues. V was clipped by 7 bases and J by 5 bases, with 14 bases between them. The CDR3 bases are TGTGCCAGCATCGCATCTGGGGCATATGGCTACACCTTC. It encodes CASIASGAYGYTF.

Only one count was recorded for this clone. CDR3 loop: CASSFTGEQYF. CDR3 in DNA: TGTGCCAGCAGTTTTACGGGGGAGCAGTACTTC. The chain is built from TRBV12-3 or TRBV12-4 and TRBJ2-7; a weak D match, TRBD2 (5 bases). V gave up 3 bases and J gave up 7 bases, with 7 bases separating them. The CDR3 loop spans 11 amino acids.

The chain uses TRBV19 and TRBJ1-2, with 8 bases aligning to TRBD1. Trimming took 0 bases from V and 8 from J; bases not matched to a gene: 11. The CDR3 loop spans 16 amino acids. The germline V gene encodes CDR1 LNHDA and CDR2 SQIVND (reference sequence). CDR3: CASSIDPGGATGGYTF. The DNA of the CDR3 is TGTGCCAGTAGTATAGATCCAGGGGGCGCAACCGGCGGCTACACCTTC.

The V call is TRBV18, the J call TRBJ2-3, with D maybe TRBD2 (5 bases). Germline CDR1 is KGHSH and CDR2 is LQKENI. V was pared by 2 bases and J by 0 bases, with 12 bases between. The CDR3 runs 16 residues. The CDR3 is CASSPKADSSTDTQYF. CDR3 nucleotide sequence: TGTGCCAGCTCACCAAAAGCGGACTCTAGCACAGATACGCAGTATTTT.

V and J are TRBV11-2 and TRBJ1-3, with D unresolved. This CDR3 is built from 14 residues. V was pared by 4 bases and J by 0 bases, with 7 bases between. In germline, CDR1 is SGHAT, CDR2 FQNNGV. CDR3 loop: CASSSTTSGNTIYF. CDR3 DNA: TGTGCCAGCAGCTCAACTACCTCTGGAAACACCATATATTTT.

This CDR3 is CASSFLGGISGYTF. CDR3 coding DNA: TGTGCCAGCAGCTTCTTAGGGGGAATCTCAGGCTACACCTTC. This chain connects TRBV5-6 to TRBJ1-2; possible D gene TRBD1, 6 bases. Germline loops: CDR1 SGHDT, CDR2 YYEEEE. The CDR3 contains 14 residues. V gave up 2 bases and J gave up 8 bases, with 16 bases separating them.

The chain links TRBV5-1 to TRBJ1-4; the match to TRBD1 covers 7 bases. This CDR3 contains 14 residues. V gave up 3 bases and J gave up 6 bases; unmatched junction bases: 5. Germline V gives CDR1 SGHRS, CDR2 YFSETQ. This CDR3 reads CASSWQGVDEKLFF. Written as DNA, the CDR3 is TGCGCCAGCAGCTGGCAGGGGGTAGATGAAAAACTGTTTTTT.

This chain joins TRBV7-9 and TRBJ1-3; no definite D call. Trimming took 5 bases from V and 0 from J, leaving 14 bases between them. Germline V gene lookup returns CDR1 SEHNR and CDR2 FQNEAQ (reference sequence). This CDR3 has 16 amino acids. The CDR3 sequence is CASSRDTSFSGNTIYF. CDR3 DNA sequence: TGTGCCAGCAGCCGAGACACCTCCTTCTCTGGAAACACCATATATTTT.

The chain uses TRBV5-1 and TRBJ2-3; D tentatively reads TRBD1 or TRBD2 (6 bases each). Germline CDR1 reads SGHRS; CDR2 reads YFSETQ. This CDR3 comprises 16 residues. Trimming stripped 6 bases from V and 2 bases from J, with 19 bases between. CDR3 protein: CASKGGLNGPTDTQYF. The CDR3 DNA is TGCGCCAGCAAGGGGGGCCTAAACGGTCCCACAGATACGCAGTATTTT.

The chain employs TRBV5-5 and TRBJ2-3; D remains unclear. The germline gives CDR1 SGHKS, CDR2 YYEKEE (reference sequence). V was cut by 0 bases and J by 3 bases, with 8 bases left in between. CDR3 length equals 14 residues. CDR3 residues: CASSLVGQTDTQYF. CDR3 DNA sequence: TGTGCCAGCAGCTTGGTCGGTCAGACAGATACGCAGTATTTT.

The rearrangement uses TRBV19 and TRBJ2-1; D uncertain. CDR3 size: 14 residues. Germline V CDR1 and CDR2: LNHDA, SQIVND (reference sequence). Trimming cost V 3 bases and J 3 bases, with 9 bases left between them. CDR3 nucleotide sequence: TGTGCCAGTAGTATGGGTGGGGTCTACAATGAGCAGTTCTTC. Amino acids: CASSMGGVYNEQFF.

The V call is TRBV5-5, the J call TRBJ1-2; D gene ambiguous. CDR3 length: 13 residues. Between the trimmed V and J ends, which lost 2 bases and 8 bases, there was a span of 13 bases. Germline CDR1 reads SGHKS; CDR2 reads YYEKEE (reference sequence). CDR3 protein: CASSFNVDGGYTF. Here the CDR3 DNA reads TGTGCCAGCAGCTTTAATGTGGACGGGGGCTACACCTTC.